This T cell receptor (beta chain) was sequenced in a study of T cell responses to AZD1222 COVID-19 vaccine. Study-level results: Of spike-specific TCRs, nearly half reportedly target regions left unmutated in variants. Spike was spanned by vaccine-associated CD4 TCRs, with dominance at 160-218 and 743-854. Just six AZD1222 recipients tested seropositive at baseline.

As regards this clone: Antigen unknown.

Here immunoSEQ multiplex PCR was the method, and the copy in TCRdb shows in-frame clones only, minus some. This sample has over 75,000 clones, with about nine tenths found just once. Germline lookup yields CDR1 MNHNS and CDR2 SASEGT. Trimming removed 2 bases from V and 1 base from J, with 8 bases in between. This CDR3 is 14 amino acids long. This TCR was recovered from an adult in good health. This chain connects TRBV6-1 to TRBJ1-1; D is uncertain. Source: peripheral blood, taken on day 0 of AZD1222 vaccination. The CDR3 region is CASSEPGRNTEAFF. In DNA form, the CDR3 reads TGTGCCAGCAGTGAACCCGGAAGGAACACTGAAGCTTTCTTT.